Included here is one T cell receptor beta chain sequence, with context. Its specificity is not known. The data were produced by immunoSEQ multiplex PCR, yet TCRdb's version contains in-frame clones alone and is incomplete. The profile shows over 1,500 clones, roughly 90% of them singletons. V was clipped by 8 bases and J by 4 bases, with 12 bases between them. Germline V gene data show CDR1 as MDHEN and CDR2 as SYDVKM. The CDR3 has 12 residues. Time point specified: inflamed ileum from the surgical specimen. These data belong to a study of T cell repertoires in ileal Crohn's disease. Study-wide points: All patients with clonality above 26.8% had endoscopic recurrence.

The rearrangement uses TRBV28 and TRBJ2-7; D possibly matches TRBD1 or TRBD2 (5 bases each). Sequenced: ileal tissue. The TCR originated in an adult with Crohn's disease. The CDR3 loop reads CASRDRLYEQYF. The CDR3 bases are TGTGCCAGCCGGGACCGCCTTTACGAGCAGTACTTC.